This T cell receptor beta chain was profiled in a study of T cells in tuberculosis. The assay was immunoSEQ multiplex PCR, and TCRdb's table has in-frame clones only and misses some. The top ten hold around 7.7% of the sample, which has 25,000 to 40,000 clones, about 90% seen once. CDR1 is PRHDT and CDR2 is FYEKMQ in the germline V gene (reference sequence). The CDR3 loop spans 15 amino acids. The germline V and J ends were trimmed by 0 bases and 5 bases, with 14 bases remaining between them. Tuberculin skin test and IGRA determined adolescents' latent tuberculosis status at entry. This clonotype was obtained from a donor aged 5 to 30 with latent tuberculosis or without tuberculosis infection. Some clones in this sample may be carry-over from other donors' samples. This rearrangement joins TRBV13 to TRBJ2-7; perhaps TRBD2 as D (7 bases). Sequenced material: PBMCs. CDR3 DNA: TGTGCCAGCAGCTTAGGCCTGCGGGGGCCCAACGAGCAGTACTTC. This codes for CASSLGLRGPNEQYF.